The sequence of this T cell receptor (beta chain) was determined in a study of cytomegalovirus exposure and HLA in healthy donors. J gave up 1 base and V 6 bases, and 9 bases lay outside the gene matches. Germline V CDR1 and CDR2: SNHLY, FYNNEI. This CDR3 spans 16 amino acids. It was with 60 Vbeta and 13 Jbeta primers that the PCR ran. Data came from immunoSEQ multiplex PCR; TCRdb stores just in-frame clones and leaves some out. The sample has tens of thousands of clones, around three quarters seen once. Sequencing was performed on PBMCs. This clonotype was obtained from a male donor in good health and CMV-seropositive. The chain has TRBV2 and TRBJ2-3, with 8 positions matching TRBD2. The CDR3 DNA reads TGTGCCAGCAGCGCAACTCTAGCGGGCGGCACAGATACGCAGTATTTT. Its translation is CASSATLAGGTDTQYF.